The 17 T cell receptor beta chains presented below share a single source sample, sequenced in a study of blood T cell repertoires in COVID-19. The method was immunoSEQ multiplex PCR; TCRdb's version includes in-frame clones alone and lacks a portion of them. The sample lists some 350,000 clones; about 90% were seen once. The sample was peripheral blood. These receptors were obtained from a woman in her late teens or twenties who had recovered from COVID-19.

This CDR3 reads CASSQGVLDSYEQYV. As DNA, the CDR3 is TGCGCCAGCAGCCAAGGCGTGCTAGACTCCTACGAGCAGTACGTC. J is TRBJ2-7 and V is TRBV4-1; D remains unclear. CDR1 and CDR2 (germline): MGHRA, YSYEKL. The V end lost 1 base, the J end lost 0 bases, and 10 bases lay between the germline ends. This CDR3 is 15 amino acids long.

The CDR3 loop reads CASSLVSSPSYNEQFF. CDR3 DNA: TGTGCCAGCAGCTTGGTTTCCTCTCCCTCCTACAATGAGCAGTTCTTC. The V gene is TRBV5-6, the J gene TRBJ2-1; D is ambiguous. CDR3 length equals 16 residues. Germline V gives CDR1 SGHDT, CDR2 YYEEEE. Trimming stripped 0 bases from V and 0 bases from J, with 10 bases between. The complete variable domain, with remaining parts taken from reference TRBV5-6 and TRBJ2-1, reads DAGVTQSPTHLIKTRGQQVTLRCSPKSGHDTVSWYQQALGQGPQFIFQYYEEEERQRGNFPDRFSGHQFPNYSSELNVNALLLGDSALYLCASSLVSSPSYNEQFFGPGTRLTVL.

In nucleotides, the CDR3 is TGTGCCACCCAAGACCACCGGGAGGCCGGTGAAGCTTTCTTT. This codes for CATQDHREAGEAFF. The chain has TRBV24-1 and TRBJ1-1; D gene unclear. V was trimmed by 9 bases and J by 7 bases, leaving 20 bases between them. The CDR3 sequence is 14 residues long. Germline lookup yields CDR1 KGHDR and CDR2 SFDVKD.

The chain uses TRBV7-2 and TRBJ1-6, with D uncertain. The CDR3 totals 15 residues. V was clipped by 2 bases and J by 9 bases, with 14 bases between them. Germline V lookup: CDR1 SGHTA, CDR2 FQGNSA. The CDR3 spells CASSLIWPEGSPLHF. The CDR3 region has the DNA TGTGCCAGCAGCTTAATATGGCCAGAGGGTTCACCCCTCCACTTT. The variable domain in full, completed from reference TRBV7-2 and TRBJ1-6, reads GAGVSQSPSNKVTEKGKDVELRCDPISGHTALYWYRQSLGQGLEFLIYFQGNSAPDKSGLPSDRFSAERTGGSVSTLTIQRTQQEDSAVYLCASSLIWPEGSPLHFGNGTRLTVT.

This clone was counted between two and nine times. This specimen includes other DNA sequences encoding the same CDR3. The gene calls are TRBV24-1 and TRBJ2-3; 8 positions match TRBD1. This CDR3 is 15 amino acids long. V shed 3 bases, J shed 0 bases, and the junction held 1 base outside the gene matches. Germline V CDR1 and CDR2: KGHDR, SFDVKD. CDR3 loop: CATSDRTGSTDTQYF. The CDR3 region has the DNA TGTGCCACCAGTGATCGGACAGGGAGCACAGATACGCAGTATTTT.

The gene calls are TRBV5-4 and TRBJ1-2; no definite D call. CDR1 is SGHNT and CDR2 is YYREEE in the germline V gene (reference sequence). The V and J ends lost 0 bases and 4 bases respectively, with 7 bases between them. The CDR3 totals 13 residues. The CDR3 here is CASSLGEAYGYTF. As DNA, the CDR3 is TGTGCCAGCAGCTTGGGGGAGGCCTATGGCTACACCTTC. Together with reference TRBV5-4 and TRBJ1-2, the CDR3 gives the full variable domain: ETGVTQSPTHLIKTRGQQVTLRCSSQSGHNTVSWYQQALGQGPQFIFQYYREEENGRGNFPPRFSGLQFPNYSSELNVNALELDDSALYLCASSLGEAYGYTFGSGTRLTVV.

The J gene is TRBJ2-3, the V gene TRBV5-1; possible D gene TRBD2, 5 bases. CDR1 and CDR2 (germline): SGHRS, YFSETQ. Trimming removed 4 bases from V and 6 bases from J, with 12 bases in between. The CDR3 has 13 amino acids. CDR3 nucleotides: TGCGCCAGCAGCGCGTCTCCGGGGGATACGCAGTATTTT. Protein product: CASSASPGDTQYF.

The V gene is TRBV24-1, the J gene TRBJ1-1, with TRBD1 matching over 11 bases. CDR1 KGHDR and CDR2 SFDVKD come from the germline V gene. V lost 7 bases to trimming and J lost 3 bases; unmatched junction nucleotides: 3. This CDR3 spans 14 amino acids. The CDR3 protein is CATRDRGPYTEAFF. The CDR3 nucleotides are TGTGCCACCAGGGACAGGGGGCCGTACACTGAAGCTTTCTTT.

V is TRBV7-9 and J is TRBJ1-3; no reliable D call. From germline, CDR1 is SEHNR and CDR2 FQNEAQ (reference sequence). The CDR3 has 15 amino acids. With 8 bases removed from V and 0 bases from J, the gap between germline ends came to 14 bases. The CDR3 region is CASAYSRSSGNTIYF. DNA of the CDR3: TGTGCCAGCGCCTACAGCAGAAGCTCTGGAAACACCATATATTTT.

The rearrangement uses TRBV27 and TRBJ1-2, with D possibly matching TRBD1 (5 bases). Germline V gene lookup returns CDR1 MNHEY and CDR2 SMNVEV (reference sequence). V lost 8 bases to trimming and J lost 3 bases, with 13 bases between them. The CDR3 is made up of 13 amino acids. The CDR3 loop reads CASRRGWDYGYTF. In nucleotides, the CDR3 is TGTGCCAGCCGCCGGGGGTGGGACTATGGCTACACCTTC.

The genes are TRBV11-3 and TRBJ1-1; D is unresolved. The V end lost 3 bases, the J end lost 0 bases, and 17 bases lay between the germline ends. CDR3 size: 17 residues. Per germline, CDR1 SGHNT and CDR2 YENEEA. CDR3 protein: CASSLGRTREMNTEAFF. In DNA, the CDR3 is TGTGCCAGCAGCTTGGGGAGGACGAGGGAGATGAACACTGAAGCTTTCTTT.

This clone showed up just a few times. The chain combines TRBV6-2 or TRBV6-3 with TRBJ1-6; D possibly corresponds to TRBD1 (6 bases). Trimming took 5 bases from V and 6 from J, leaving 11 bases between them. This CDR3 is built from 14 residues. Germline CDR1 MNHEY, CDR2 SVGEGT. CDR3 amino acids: CASSTGTFNSPLHF. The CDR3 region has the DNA TGTGCCAGCAGTACCGGGACATTTAATTCACCCCTCCACTTT.

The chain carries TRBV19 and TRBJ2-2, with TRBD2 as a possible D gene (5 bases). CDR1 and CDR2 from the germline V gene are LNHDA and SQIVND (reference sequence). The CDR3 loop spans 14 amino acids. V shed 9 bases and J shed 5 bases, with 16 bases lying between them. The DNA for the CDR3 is TGTGCCAGCTCGGAGCTAGCCCGTACCGGGGAGCTGTTTTTT. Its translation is CASSELARTGELFF.

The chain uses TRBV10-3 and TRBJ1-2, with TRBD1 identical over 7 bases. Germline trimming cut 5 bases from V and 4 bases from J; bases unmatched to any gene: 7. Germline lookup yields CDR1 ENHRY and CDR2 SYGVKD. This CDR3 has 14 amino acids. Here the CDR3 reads CAISQIQGSYGYTF. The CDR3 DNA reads TGTGCCATCAGTCAGATACAGGGGAGCTATGGCTACACCTTC.

The CDR3 spells CASRDRATGFRDGTEAFF. The CDR3 DNA reads as TGTGCCAGTAGGGATCGCGCCACGGGTTTTAGAGACGGTACTGAAGCTTTCTTT. The chain recombines TRBV19 with TRBJ1-1; D is unresolved. The germline V gene has CDR1 LNHDA and CDR2 SQIVND (reference sequence). The CDR3 is 18 residues long. V shed 6 bases and J shed 5 bases, with 28 bases lying between them.

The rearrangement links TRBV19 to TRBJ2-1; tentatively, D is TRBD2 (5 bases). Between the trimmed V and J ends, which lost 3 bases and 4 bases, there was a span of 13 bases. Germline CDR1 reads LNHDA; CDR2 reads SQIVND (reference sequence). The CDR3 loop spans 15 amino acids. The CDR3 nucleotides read TGTGCCAGTAGTATGAGCGGAGGCCCTTACAATGAGCAGTTCTTC. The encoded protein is CASSMSGGPYNEQFF. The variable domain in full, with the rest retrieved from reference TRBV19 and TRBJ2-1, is DGGITQSPKYLFRKEGQNVTLSCEQNLNHDAMYWYRQDPGQGLRLIYYSQIVNDFQKGDIAEGYSVSREKKESFPLTVTSAQKNPTAFYLCASSMSGGPYNEQFFGPGTRLTVL.

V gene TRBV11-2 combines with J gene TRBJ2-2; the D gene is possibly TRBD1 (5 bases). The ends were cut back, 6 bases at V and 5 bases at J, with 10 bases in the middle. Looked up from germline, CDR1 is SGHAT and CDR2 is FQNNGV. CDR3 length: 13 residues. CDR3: CASSRQRTGELFF. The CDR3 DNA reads TGTGCCAGCAGTCGACAGAGGACCGGGGAGCTGTTTTTT.